Shown below are 6 T cell receptor beta chains from a single sample sequenced in a study of T cell repertoires in cytomegalovirus infection (dated by TCRdb to the late 2010s). These receptors' antigens are unknown. The intended sense of this specimen's treatment or condition label: in vitro stimulation with specific CMV peptide epitopes to enrich CMV-specific T cells. Sequencing took place on an Illumina HiSeq 1500. TCRdb itself trimmed the public reads at Q25 with fastp, ran MiXCR and retained productive beta chains. Entries that share a CDR3 protein sequence are merged under the most common genes and DNA. The sample records 300,000 or so distinct CDR3 sequences, around 25% of which are singletons. The top ten hold 13% of the sample. The sequencing used cultured PBMCs, collected from culture after CMV antigen stimulation. Receptor source: a human donor in good health (CMV status not recorded). Some clones in this sample may be carry-over from other donors' samples.

The table lists this clonotype with a few counts. The rearrangement uses TRBV19 and TRBJ2-3, with D perhaps matching TRBD2 (6 bases). V was clipped by 3 bases and J by 8 bases, with 18 bases between them. The germline V gene encodes CDR1 LNHDA and CDR2 SQIVND (reference sequence). This CDR3 has 15 residues. This CDR3 reads CASSMRTTGRVTQYF. CDR3 in DNA: TGTGCCAGTAGTATGCGGACTACGGGTAGAGTTACGCAGTATTTT.

The chain combines TRBV29-1 with TRBJ2-5; 7 bases fit TRBD1. The CDR3 sequence is 13 residues long. V lost 1 base and J lost 4; bases outside the gene matches: 3. Per germline, CDR1 SQVTM and CDR2 ANQGSEA. The CDR3 nucleotides are TGCAGCGTTGAAGGAGGGGGCCCAGAGACCCAGTACTTC. This sequence encodes CSVEGGGPETQYF.

This clonotype was counted a few times. The rearrangement joins TRBV12-3 or TRBV12-4 to TRBJ1-5; the D gene is possibly TRBD1 (5 bases). The CDR3 totals 15 residues. With 5 bases removed from V and 9 bases from J, the gap between germline ends came to 20 bases. CDR3 sequence: CASSPGGAAKRPQHF. The CDR3 nucleotides read TGTGCCAGCAGTCCCGGTGGGGCAGCCAAAAGGCCCCAGCATTTT.

This clonotype was detected ten times or more. This sequence joins TRBV7-2 and TRBJ2-1, with TRBD2 matching 10 bases. V lost 6 bases and J lost 6; bases outside the gene matches: 11. This CDR3 contains 16 residues. Germline V gene sequence: CDR1 SGHTA, CDR2 FQGNSA. CDR3 in DNA: TGTGCCAGCAGAAGCGCGGGACTAGCGAGGCCCAATGAGCAGTTCTTC. The encoded protein is CASRSAGLARPNEQFF. Together with reference TRBV7-2 and TRBJ2-1, the CDR3 gives the full variable domain: GAGVSQSPSNKVTEKGKDVELRCDPISGHTALYWYRQSLGQGLEFLIYFQGNSAPDKSGLPSDRFSAERTGGSVSTLTIQRTQQEDSAVYLCASRSAGLARPNEQFFGPGTRLTVL.

The genes are TRBV7-9 and TRBJ1-1, with D tentatively TRBD1 (6 bases). CDR1 is SEHNR and CDR2 is FQNEAQ in the germline V gene (reference sequence). Trimming removed 7 bases from V and 3 bases from J, with 21 bases in between. This CDR3 is 16 amino acids long. CDR3 in DNA: TGTGCCAGCAACCAGCCGGGACACATTTTGGACACTGAAGCTTTCTTT. Its protein is CASNQPGHILDTEAFF.

J is TRBJ2-5 and V is TRBV18; TRBD1 agrees at 10 bases. Losses at the gene ends were 5 bases for V and 4 bases for J; bases not matched to a gene: 10. This CDR3 region has 16 residues. Germline lookup yields CDR1 KGHSH and CDR2 LQKENI. The CDR3 nucleotides are TGTGCCAGCTCAACTTTTTCGGGACAGGGGCTAGAGACCCAGTACTTC. Translating it yields CASSTFSGQGLETQYF.